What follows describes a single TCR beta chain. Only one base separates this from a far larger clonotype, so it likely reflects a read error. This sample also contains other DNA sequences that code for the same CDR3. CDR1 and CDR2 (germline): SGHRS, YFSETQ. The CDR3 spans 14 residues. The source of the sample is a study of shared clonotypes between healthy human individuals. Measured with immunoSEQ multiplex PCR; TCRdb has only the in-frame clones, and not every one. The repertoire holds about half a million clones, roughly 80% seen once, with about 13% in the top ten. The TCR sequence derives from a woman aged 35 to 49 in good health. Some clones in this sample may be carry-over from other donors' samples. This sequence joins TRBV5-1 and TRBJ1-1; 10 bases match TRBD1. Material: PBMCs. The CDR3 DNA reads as TGCGCCAGCAGCTCGGACAGGGGGAACACTGAAGCATTCTTT. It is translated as CASSSDRGNTEAFF.